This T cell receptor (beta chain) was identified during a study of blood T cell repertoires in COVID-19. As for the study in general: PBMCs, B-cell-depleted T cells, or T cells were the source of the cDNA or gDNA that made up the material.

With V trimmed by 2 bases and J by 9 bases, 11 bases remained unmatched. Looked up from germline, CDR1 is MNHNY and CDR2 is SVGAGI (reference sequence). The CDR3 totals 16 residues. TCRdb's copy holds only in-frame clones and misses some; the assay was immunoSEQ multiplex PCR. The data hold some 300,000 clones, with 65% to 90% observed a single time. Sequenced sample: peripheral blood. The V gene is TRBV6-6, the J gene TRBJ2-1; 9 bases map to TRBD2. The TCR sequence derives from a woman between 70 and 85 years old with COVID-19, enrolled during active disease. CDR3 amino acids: CASSYPPQAGGVEQFF. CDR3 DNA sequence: TGTGCCAGCAGTTACCCGCCCCAAGCGGGGGGCGTTGAGCAGTTCTTC.